The 5 T cell receptor beta chains listed next were all sequenced from one sample in a study of identical twins. One entry per CDR3 protein results from TCRdb running MiXCR on the 5' RACE reads. Counted here are 460,000 or so distinct CDR3 sequences, approximately 15% occurring once; the ten biggest clones make up around 0.57%. The same data also contributed to another study, on yellow fever vaccine responses in identical twins.

Source material: CD4+ T cells sorted from blood. Source of these receptors: a woman aged 18-30 years in good health.

This clonotype was picked up a small number of times. For the CDR3, the DNA is TGTGCCAGCAGCCAAGATGGGACTAGCGGGGTCGGGGAGCTGTTTTTT. Protein sequence: CASSQDGTSGVGELFF. V and J are TRBV4-2 and TRBJ2-2, with TRBD2 matching over 13 bases. Germline CDR1 LGHNA, CDR2 YNFKEQ. V shed 0 bases, J shed 7 bases, and the junction held 2 bases outside the gene matches. The CDR3 has 16 amino acids.

In the case of this clonotype: The junction shows a germline mismatch at one end, possibly a read error. The CDR3 bases are TGTGCCAGCAGAGATTCAGCGGCCAACTATGGCTACATCTTC. This codes for CASRDSAANYGYIF. V is TRBV6-2 or TRBV6-3 and J is TRBJ1-2; D is ambiguous. Germline-derived CDR1 and CDR2 are MNHEY and SVGEGT. This CDR3 comprises 14 residues.

This clonotype was observed many times. This chain links TRBV7-6 with TRBJ1-1; 11 bases align to TRBD1. Germline CDR1 and CDR2: SGHVS and FNYEAQ. There are 17 residues in the CDR3. The junction had 11 bases not matched to a gene; V was cut back by 5 bases and J by 3 bases. The CDR3 nucleotides are TGTGCCAGCAGCACGGGGACAGGGGGGTGGAGGGACACTGAAGCTTTCTTT. This translates into CASSTGTGGWRDTEAFF.

The J gene is TRBJ2-7, the V gene TRBV6-5; D is unresolved. The CDR3 contains 13 residues. V lost 2 bases and J lost 1, with 6 bases in between. From germline, CDR1 is MNHEY and CDR2 SVGAGI. For the CDR3, the DNA is TGTGCCAGCAGTTACAACCCATCCTACGAGCAGTACTTC. This sequence encodes CASSYNPSYEQYF.

V gene TRBV19 combines with J gene TRBJ2-1; TRBD1 aligns across 9 bases. After removal of 1 base from V and 7 bases from J, the junction contained 8 bases not matched to a gene. CDR1 and CDR2 from the germline V gene are LNHDA and SQIVND (reference sequence). The CDR3 runs to 16 residues. CDR3 sequence (DNA): TGTGCCAGTAGTATAGGAGGGACAGGGAACCAAAATGAGCAGTTCTTC. It translates to CASSIGGTGNQNEQFF.